Listed below are T cell receptor beta chains from one sample, sequenced in a study of T cell responses to AZD1222 COVID-19 vaccine. The assay was immunoSEQ multiplex PCR, and TCRdb's table has in-frame clones only and misses some. The profile shows some 79,000 clones, 60% to 85% of them singletons. The specimen comprised peripheral blood, sampled 28 days after the second AZD1222 dose. Receptor source: an adult who received the AZD1222 COVID-19 vaccine. CDR3s include the opening cysteine and the closing phenylalanine or tryptophan. A D gene is named only where the DNA matches it firmly. Size values are once, few and many counts, or a class for expanded clones, and some rows have none.

>.|TRBJ2-2|.|TRBV6-5
CASTPGQPHTGELFF
TGTGCCAGCACCCCAGGGCAGCCTCACACCGGGGAGCTGTTTTTT
>.|TRBJ2-1|.|TRBV9
CASSVAQSSYNEQFF
TGTGCCAGCAGCGTAGCTCAGAGCTCCTACAATGAGCAGTTCTTC
>.|TRBJ2-7|.|TRBV5-1
CASSQVGQANRSYEQYF
TGCGCCAGCAGCCAGGTAGGGCAAGCGAACAGGTCCTACGAGCAGTACTTC
>.|TRBJ2-7|.|TRBV19
CASSISQTNYEQYF
TGTGCCAGTAGTATTAGCCAGACTAACTACGAGCAGTACTTC
>.|TRBJ2-1|.|TRBV7-9
CASSPRSPLKNDEQFF
TGTGCCAGCAGCCCCCGATCACCCCTTAAAAACGATGAGCAGTTCTTC
>.|TRBJ2-7|TRBD1|TRBV27
CASSPSGGVTVEQYF
TGTGCCAGCAGTCCCTCAGGGGGAGTTACCGTCGAGCAGTACTTC
>.|TRBJ2-1|.|TRBV7-9
CASSSPYNEQFF
TGTGCCAGCAGCTCACCTTACAATGAGCAGTTCTTC
>.|TRBJ1-1|.|TRBV13
CASSTPQAVTEAFF
TGTGCCAGCAGCACGCCCCAGGCGGTCACTGAAGCTTTCTTT
>.|TRBJ1-5|.|TRBV7-2
CASSGGVNQPQHF
TGTGCCAGCAGTGGGGGGGTCAATCAGCCCCAGCATTTT
>.|TRBJ2-7|.|TRBV5-1
CASSPGTAEQYF
TGCGCCAGCAGCCCAGGGACGGCCGAGCAGTACTTC
>few|TRBJ1-1|.|TRBV5-4
CASSPGTENTEAFF
TGTGCCAGCAGCCCGGGGACGGAGAACACTGAAGCTTTCTTT
>.|TRBJ2-7|.|TRBV9
CASSPRPESLYEQYF
TGTGCCAGCAGCCCCCGGCCAGAGAGCCTCTACGAGCAGTACTTC
>.|TRBJ1-3|.|TRBV2
CASAVGGNTIYF
TGTGCCTCAGCAGTTGGCGGAAACACCATATATTTT
>.|TRBJ1-6|TRBD1|TRBV28
CASSPTGTDSPLHF
TGTGCCAGCAGCCCGACAGGGACGGATTCACCCCTCCACTTT
>.|TRBJ2-3|TRBD2|TRBV28
CASRSTSGGTDTQYF
TGTGCCAGCAGATCCACTAGCGGGGGCACAGATACGCAGTATTTT
>.|TRBJ1-1|TRBD1|TRBV5-6
CASSGDRGNFAEAFF
TGTGCCAGCAGCGGTGACAGGGGGAATTTCGCTGAAGCTTTCTTT
>.|TRBJ2-7|.|TRBV3-1/TRBV3-2
CASSQVADSYEQYF
TGTGCCAGCAGCCAAGTTGCTGATTCCTACGAGCAGTACTTC
>.|TRBJ1-1|.|TRBV7-2
CASSLDMNMNTEAFF
TGTGCCAGCAGCTTAGACATGAATATGAACACTGAAGCTTTCTTT
>.|TRBJ2-7|.|TRBV20-1
CSVQRGEQYF
TGCAGTGTCCAAAGGGGGGAGCAGTACTTC
>.|TRBJ1-5|.|TRBV28
CASSLFGSLSNQPQHF
TGTGCCAGCAGTTTATTTGGAAGTCTGAGCAATCAGCCCCAGCATTTT
>.|TRBJ1-6|.|TRBV7-2
CASSLRQGNSPLHF
TGTGCCAGCAGCTTAAGGCAGGGTAATTCACCCCTCCACTTT
>.|TRBJ2-3|TRBD1|TRBV7-8
CASSDQGAGGIDTQYF
TGTGCCAGCAGCGATCAGGGGGCAGGGGGTATAGATACGCAGTATTTT
>.|TRBJ1-5|.|TRBV28
CAISRGGGSNQPQHF
TGTGCCATCTCCCGCGGCGGGGGGTCCAATCAGCCCCAGCATTTT
>.|TRBJ2-7|.|TRBV5-1
CASSLGSTYEQYF
TGCGCCAGCAGCTTGGGCAGTACCTACGAGCAGTACTTC
>.|TRBJ2-1|TRBD2|TRBV7-3
CASSSPGRDEQFF
TGTGCCAGCAGCTCCCCAGGGAGGGATGAGCAGTTCTTC
>.|TRBJ2-1|TRBD1|TRBV7-3
CASSFGQGNEQFF
TGTGCCAGCAGCTTCGGACAGGGCAATGAGCAGTTCTTC
>.|TRBJ2-1|TRBD2|TRBV2
CASSWWLAGGNNEQFF
TGTGCCAGCAGTTGGTGGCTAGCGGGAGGGAACAATGAGCAGTTCTTC
>.|TRBJ1-4|.|TRBV7-2
CASSLFVAATNEKLFF
TGTGCCAGCAGCTTATTCGTGGCAGCAACTAATGAAAAACTGTTTTTT
>.|TRBJ2-7|.|TRBV27
CASSFRGRSYEQYF
TGTGCCAGCAGTTTCAGGGGTAGATCCTACGAGCAGTACTTC
>once|TRBJ2-5|.|TRBV6-5
CASTGGSEGETQYF
TGTGCCAGCACGGGTGGCTCAGAGGGGGAGACCCAGTACTTC
>.|TRBJ1-5|TRBD1|TRBV7-2
CASSSGTGHQPQHF
TGTGCCAGCAGCTCGGGGACAGGGCATCAGCCCCAGCATTTT
>.|TRBJ2-5|.|TRBV6-2/TRBV6-3
CASSNSRTQYF
TGTGCCAGCAGTAATAGCCGGACCCAGTACTTC
>.|TRBJ1-1|.|TRBV21-1
CASSKVGRLEAFF
TGTGCCAGCAGCAAAGTTGGCAGACTTGAAGCTTTCTTT
>once|TRBJ2-1|TRBD2|TRBV20-1
CSASERGSSYNEQFF
TGCAGTGCTAGTGAGCGGGGGAGCTCCTACAATGAGCAGTTCTTC
>few|TRBJ1-5|.|TRBV5-1
CAFPAAEPTTQPQHF
TGCGCCTTCCCCGCGGCAGAGCCTACTACGCAGCCCCAGCATTTT
>once|TRBJ2-1|.|TRBV5-4
CASSFPDSYNEQFF
TGTGCCAGCAGCTTCCCGGACAGTTACAATGAGCAGTTCTTC
>.|TRBJ2-1|.|TRBV9
CASSVGLAAYNEQFF
TGTGCCAGCAGCGTAGGTCTAGCAGCCTACAATGAGCAGTTCTTC
>.|TRBJ2-7|TRBD1|TRBV7-9
CASSSQGAVYEQYF
TGTGCCAGCAGCTCACAGGGGGCCGTCTACGAGCAGTACTTC
>.|TRBJ2-3|TRBD2|TRBV11-3
CASSQRTSGEANTQYF
TGTGCCAGCAGCCAGCGGACTAGCGGGGAAGCAAATACGCAGTATTTT
>.|TRBJ2-6|.|TRBV19
CASSTIDGANVLTF
TGTGCCAGTAGTACAATTGACGGGGCCAACGTCCTGACTTTC
>.|TRBJ1-5|.|TRBV28
CASSPMGEGVSQPQHF
TGTGCCAGCAGCCCCATGGGGGAGGGGGTATCTCAGCCCCAGCATTTT
>.|TRBJ1-1|.|TRBV7-8
CASSLVTGSNTEAFF
TGTGCCAGCAGCTTAGTGACGGGGTCGAACACTGAAGCTTTCTTT
>.|TRBJ1-5|.|TRBV6-5
CASSTGSSNQPQHF
TGTGCCAGCAGTACAGGGTCTAGCAATCAGCCCCAGCATTTT
>.|TRBJ2-4|.|TRBV5-1
CASSPDWSKNIQYF
TGCGCCAGCAGCCCGGACTGGAGTAAAAACATTCAGTACTTC
>.|TRBJ1-2|.|TRBV5-4
CASSSDSNYGYTF
TGTGCCAGCAGCTCAGACAGTAACTATGGCTACACCTTC